This T cell receptor beta chain was identified in a study of T cells in Graves' hyperthyroidism and ophthalmopathy. Study-level points and caveats: In blood, most of the thyroid clonotypes expanded above 0.001 were also present.

Researchers amplified the TCR beta CDR3 regions from RNA transcripts. The primer set for the first-round RT-PCR of the TCR CDR3 was HTBI. TCRdb re-called the multiplex PCR reads with MiXCR, one entry per CDR3 protein. The data contain around 500,000 distinct CDR3 sequences, 12% to 15% of them singletons. This CDR3 contains 14 residues. V was clipped by 5 bases and J by 5 bases; unmatched bases: 5. Germline V gene data show CDR1 as SEHNR and CDR2 as FQNEAQ (reference sequence). Criteria for exclusion of patients were uncontrolled infection, other autoimmune disease, pregnancy or lactation. Fresh peripheral blood, 10 ml, yielded the PBMCs. This clonotype appeared a few times. Its antigen is not known.

The rearrangement links TRBV7-9 to TRBJ2-5; 10 bases map to TRBD1. The clonotype originates from a woman in her 40s with Graves' hyperthyroidism. The sample comprised blood. The CDR3 nucleotides are TGTGCCAGCAGCATAAGACAGGGGGCTGAGACCCAGTACTTC. Its translation: CASSIRQGAETQYF.